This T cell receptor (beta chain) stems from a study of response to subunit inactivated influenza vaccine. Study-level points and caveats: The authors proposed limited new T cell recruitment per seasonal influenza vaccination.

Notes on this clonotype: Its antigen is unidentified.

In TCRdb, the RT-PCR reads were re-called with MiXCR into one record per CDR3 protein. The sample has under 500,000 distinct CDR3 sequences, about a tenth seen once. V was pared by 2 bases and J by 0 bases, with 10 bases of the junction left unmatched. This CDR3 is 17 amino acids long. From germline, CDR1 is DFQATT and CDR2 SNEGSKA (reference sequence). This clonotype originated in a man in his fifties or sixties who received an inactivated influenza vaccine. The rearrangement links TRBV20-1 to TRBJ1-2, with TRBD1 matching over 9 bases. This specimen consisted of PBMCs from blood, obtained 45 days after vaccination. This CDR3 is CSARPRMDRGPNYGYTF. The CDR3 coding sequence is TGCAGTGCTAGACCTAGAATGGACAGGGGCCCTAACTATGGCTACACCTTC.